This T cell receptor beta chain stems from a study of CD8 T cells in Susac syndrome. The CDR3 consists of 15 residues. Per germline, CDR1 DFQATT and CDR2 SNEGSKA (reference sequence). V was pared by 1 base and J by 0 bases, with 7 bases between. A quantity of about 0.45 to 1 ug RNA underwent reverse transcription using random hexamers. TCRdb reprocessed the immunoSEQ multiplex PCR reads via MiXCR and lists one record per CDR3 protein. The sample yields some 150,000 distinct CDR3 sequences, approximately 94% seen once. The clonotype was recovered from a human donor with multiple sclerosis. The rearrangement links TRBV20-1 to TRBJ1-6; perhaps TRBD1 as D (5 bases). Sequenced sample: CD8+ T cells from PBMCs. CDR3 protein: CSARGDYSYNSPLHF. The CDR3 DNA is TGCAGTGCTAGAGGGGACTACTCCTATAATTCACCCCTCCACTTT.